This section outlines one T cell receptor beta chain sequence together with its context. No antigen is known for it. The data originate from a study of beta chain features in type 1 diabetes. Findings and limits, study-wide: Type 1 diabetes patients had moderately but significantly shorter TCRB CDR3s in all four CD4+ subsets.

With 6 bases removed from V and 0 bases from J, the gap between germline ends came to 12 bases. Germline lookup yields CDR1 MNHEY and CDR2 SVGAGI. The CDR3 runs 15 residues. The isolated RNA, all of it, was reverse transcribed, so expressed TCRB transcripts were what got sequenced. Sequenced by immunoSEQ multiplex PCR; TCRdb stores in-frame clones only, minus some. The sample has roughly 730,000 clones, around an eighth seen once. The sequence was obtained from a man younger than 35 with type 1 diabetes. The sample comprised naive CD4+ T cells from blood. The chain couples TRBV6-5 to TRBJ2-4; weak D call: TRBD2 (6 bases). The CDR3 loop reads CASRSSGLAKNIQYF. CDR3 DNA sequence: TGTGCCAGCAGATCCAGCGGGCTAGCCAAAAACATTCAGTACTTC.